One and the same sample provided the 23 T cell receptor beta chains below, sequenced in a study of T-cell memory formation after mild COVID-19. TCRdb re-derived calls from the 5' RACE reads in MiXCR, one entry per CDR3 protein. The sample carries roughly 89,000 distinct CDR3 sequences, more than 13% recorded once. Sequencing was performed on PBMCs or a T cell subset sorted from them (not recorded which). Receptors originate from a young man who had mild COVID-19 (a few samples of this study predate the infection). Cell type and time point are not known.

This clonotype was seen only a few times. This sequence joins TRBV7-2 and TRBJ2-3; D remains ambiguous. This CDR3 spans 13 amino acids. Germline values: CDR1 SGHTA, CDR2 FQGNSA. The V gene lost 3 bases and the J gene lost 3 bases, with 7 bases spanning the gap. DNA for the CDR3: TGTGCCAGCAGCTTCCCCAGTACAGATACGCAGTATTTT. Translated: CASSFPSTDTQYF. Full variable domain (outside the CDR3, taken from reference TRBV7-2 and TRBJ2-3): GAGVSQSPSNKVTEKGKDVELRCDPISGHTALYWYRQSLGQGLEFLIYFQGNSAPDKSGLPSDRFSAERTGGSVSTLTIQRTQQEDSAVYLCASSFPSTDTQYFGPGTRLTVL.

The CDR3 here is CASSPGPEAYNEQFF. The DNA for the CDR3 is TGTGCCAGCAGCCCCGGGCCCGAGGCGTACAATGAGCAGTTCTTC. The rearrangement joins TRBV7-9 to TRBJ2-1; D call uncertain. The CDR3 covers 15 residues. Per the germline V gene, CDR1 is SEHNR and CDR2 is FQNEAQ (reference sequence). The V and J ends lost 5 bases and 4 bases respectively, with 15 bases between them.

This clonotype was observed a handful of times. The chain combines TRBV27 with TRBJ2-1; tentatively, D is TRBD1 (7 bases). The CDR3 totals 16 residues. CDR1 MNHEY and CDR2 SMNVEV come from the germline V gene (reference sequence). Trimming removed 5 bases from V and 8 bases from J, with 22 bases in between. The CDR3 protein is CASSPFQGEANHEQFF. The CDR3 DNA reads TGTGCCAGCAGTCCCTTTCAGGGGGAGGCCAATCATGAGCAGTTCTTC.

This clonotype was counted a few times. The V call is TRBV9, the J call TRBJ1-3; D not resolved. From germline, CDR1 is SGDLS and CDR2 YYNGEE. The V and J ends lost 0 bases and 8 bases respectively, with 15 bases between them. The CDR3 runs 15 residues. CDR3 coding DNA: TGTGCCAGCAGCGTAGACGGCAATACTCTCGACACCATATATTTT. Its protein is CASSVDGNTLDTIYF.

This clonotype appeared a few times. The chain has TRBV7-2 and TRBJ2-1; TRBD1 is a possible D gene (7 bases). In germline, CDR1 is SGHTA, CDR2 FQGNSA. This CDR3 contains 15 residues. The V end was cut by 7 bases, the J end by 4 bases, with 17 bases between. The CDR3 is CASKMEGALYNEQFF. In DNA, the CDR3 is TGTGCCAGCAAAATGGAGGGGGCTTTGTACAATGAGCAGTTCTTC. Full variable domain (outside the CDR3, taken from reference TRBV7-2 and TRBJ2-1): GAGVSQSPSNKVTEKGKDVELRCDPISGHTALYWYRQSLGQGLEFLIYFQGNSAPDKSGLPSDRFSAERTGGSVSTLTIQRTQQEDSAVYLCASKMEGALYNEQFFGPGTRLTVL.

Only a few counts were recorded for this clonotype. The chain employs TRBV7-9 and TRBJ2-1, with TRBD2 matching 8 bases. CDR1 and CDR2 (germline): SEHNR, FQNEAQ (reference sequence). Unmatched junction bases numbered 3, after V lost 3 bases and J lost 2 bases. The CDR3 runs to 15 residues. The DNA for the CDR3 is TGTGCCAGCAGCTTTGCGGGGGGCCCCTACAATGAGCAGTTCTTC. Translation: CASSFAGGPYNEQFF.

The chain combines TRBV7-2 with TRBJ1-1; D might be TRBD1 (5 bases). The CDR3 sequence is 15 residues long. CDR1 and CDR2 from the germline V gene are SGHTA and FQGNSA. The germline V and J ends were trimmed by 0 bases and 6 bases, with 14 bases remaining between them. Here the CDR3 DNA reads TGTGCCAGCAGCTTAGCACGCAGGGATCGGCCTGAAGCTTTCTTT. Amino acids: CASSLARRDRPEAFF.

J is TRBJ1-6 and V is TRBV7-3, with D maybe TRBD1 (5 bases). The CDR3 sequence is 15 residues long. CDR1 is SGHTA, CDR2 FQGTGA, per germline. Trimming shortened V by 5 bases and J by 9 bases, and 17 bases separated the two germline ends. The CDR3 loop reads CASSTSAGRGSPLHF. The CDR3 DNA follows: TGTGCCAGCAGCACCTCGGCAGGGCGGGGTTCACCCCTCCACTTT. Using reference TRBV7-3 and TRBJ1-6 for the parts outside the CDR3, the full variable domain is GAGVSQTPSNKVTEKGKYVELRCDPISGHTALYWYRQSLGQGPEFLIYFQGTGAADDSGLPNDRFFAVRPEGSVSTLKIQRTERGDSAVYLCASSTSAGRGSPLHFGNGTRLTVT.

The chain carries TRBV6-5 and TRBJ2-7; D not resolved. Germline CDR1 is MNHEY and CDR2 is SVGAGI. The CDR3 is made up of 14 amino acids. Trimming left V 2 bases short and J 0 bases short, with 8 bases between. CDR3 DNA: TGTGCCAGCAGTTACACCCCCGACTCCTACGAGCAGTACTTC. The encoded protein is CASSYTPDSYEQYF.

The rearrangement links TRBV20-1 to TRBJ2-1; 10 bases are shared with TRBD1. V lost 6 bases to trimming and J lost 9 bases; unmatched junction nucleotides: 14. Germline V gene sequence: CDR1 DFQATT, CDR2 SNEGSKA (reference sequence). The CDR3 is 15 residues long. The CDR3 nucleotides read TGCAGTGCAAGACAGGACAGGGGGAACCCAAGTGAGCAGTTCTTC. It encodes CSARQDRGNPSEQFF.

This chain links TRBV9 with TRBJ2-7; maybe TRBD1 (6 bases). The germline V gene encodes CDR1 SGDLS and CDR2 YYNGEE. The ends were cut back, 3 bases at V and 3 bases at J, with 13 bases in the middle. CDR3 size: 14 residues. Here the CDR3 reads CASSGRTESYEQYF. The CDR3 DNA sequence: TGTGCCAGCAGCGGGCGGACAGAAAGCTACGAGCAGTACTTC.

The table lists this clonotype with many counts. The chain combines TRBV6-5 with TRBJ2-7; D uncertain. Germline-derived CDR1 and CDR2 are MNHEY and SVGAGI. V lost 2 bases and J lost 2, with 10 bases in between. The CDR3 runs 14 residues. CDR3 sequence (DNA): TGTGCCAGCAGTTACCGCCCAAACCCCTACGAGCAGTACTTC. This sequence encodes CASSYRPNPYEQYF.

This clonotype has a handful of counts. This chain connects TRBV12-5 to TRBJ1-6, with TRBD1 as a possible D gene (6 bases). V dropped 3 bases and J dropped 13 bases, with 22 bases sitting between them. Germline V gives CDR1 LGHNT, CDR2 FRNRAP. The CDR3 extends over 16 amino acids. The CDR3, as DNA: TGTGCTAGTGGTTTCGTTTTACAGGGAAAATCAGAGCCCCTCCACTTT. Amino acids: CASGFVLQGKSEPLHF.

This clonotype has just a few counts. This chain links TRBV6-5 with TRBJ1-2, with D possibly TRBD1 on 6 matching bases. V lost 7 bases to trimming and J lost 4 bases, with 22 bases between them. Germline V lookup: CDR1 MNHEY, CDR2 SVGAGI. This CDR3 region has 16 residues. The CDR3 DNA reads TGTGCCAGCACCCCCAGCTCGTCAGGGGAGTCCTATGGCTACACCTTC. It encodes CASTPSSSGESYGYTF.

The chain has TRBV18 and TRBJ2-1; D may match TRBD1 or TRBD2 (5 bases each). The CDR3 spans 21 residues. V dropped 1 base and J dropped 0 bases, with 25 bases sitting between them. Germline-derived CDR1 and CDR2 are KGHSH and LQKENI. CDR3 protein: CASSPRFRLQVRGSSYNEQFF. The CDR3 nucleotides are TGTGCCAGCTCACCACGGTTTAGGTTACAGGTTCGGGGAAGCTCCTACAATGAGCAGTTCTTC.

The chain uses TRBV7-6 and TRBJ2-2; no firm D call. Germline V gives CDR1 SGHVS, CDR2 FNYEAQ. The CDR3 contains 12 residues. Trimming stripped 6 bases from V and 7 bases from J, with 9 bases between. The CDR3 is CASRKSGGELFF. The CDR3 DNA reads as TGTGCCAGCAGAAAAAGTGGCGGGGAGCTGTTTTTT.

The chain joins TRBV3-1 to TRBJ2-5, with 10 bases matching TRBD2. Germline V lookup: CDR1 LGHDT, CDR2 YNNKEL (reference sequence). This CDR3 has 15 amino acids. V shed 4 bases and J 1 base; nucleotides not matched to a gene: 3. CDR3 nucleotides: TGTGCCAGCAGCCCCAGGACTAGCGGCCAAGAGACCCAGTACTTC. Translation gives CASSPRTSGQETQYF.

The V call is TRBV20-1, the J call TRBJ1-5; 8 positions match TRBD1. The CDR3 length is 14 residues. Per germline, CDR1 DFQATT and CDR2 SNEGSKA (reference sequence). J lost 3 bases, V lost 6 bases, and 7 bases had no gene match. This chain's CDR3 is CSATGQGFNQPQHF. CDR3 DNA sequence: TGCAGTGCAACTGGACAGGGCTTCAATCAGCCCCAGCATTTT.

A few counts support this clonotype. The chain has TRBV23-1 and TRBJ2-7; maybe TRBD1 (6 bases). TRBV23-1 is designated an ORF whose function remains uncertain. The ends were cut back, 3 bases at V and 2 bases at J, with 14 bases in the middle. The CDR3 runs to 15 residues. The CDR3 region has the DNA TGCGCCAGCAGTCATCATGACAGGCGACCCTACGAGCAGTACGTC. Translating gives CASSHHDRRPYEQYV.

The chain joins TRBV9 to TRBJ1-2; D is undetermined. Germline V gene sequence: CDR1 SGDLS, CDR2 YYNGEE. This CDR3 spans 12 amino acids. V gave up 5 bases and J gave up 0 bases, with 5 bases separating them. Here the CDR3 reads CASSPANYGYTF. The CDR3 DNA reads TGTGCCAGCAGTCCGGCTAACTATGGCTACACCTTC.

V and J are TRBV7-9 and TRBJ2-3; D uncertain. Germline V gene sequence: CDR1 SEHNR, CDR2 FQNEAQ (reference sequence). The CDR3 runs 12 residues. The germline V and J ends were trimmed by 5 bases and 6 bases, with 9 bases remaining between them. The chain's CDR3 is CASSAGWDTQYF. Here the CDR3 DNA reads TGTGCCAGCAGCGCCGGATGGGATACGCAGTATTTT.

This clonotype was recorded at least ten times. This sequence joins TRBV27 and TRBJ2-7; 8 bases map to TRBD2. The trim removed 5 bases at V and 3 bases at J, leaving 9 bases unmatched. The length of the CDR3 is 15 residues. Germline V gene sequence: CDR1 MNHEY, CDR2 SMNVEV (reference sequence). The CDR3 loop reads CASSPHSGAIYEQYF. As DNA, the CDR3 is TGTGCCAGCAGTCCCCATAGCGGGGCAATCTACGAGCAGTACTTC.

Only a few counts were recorded for this clonotype. The chain's CDR3 is CASSPRTSGEINEQFF. CDR3 sequence (DNA): TGTGCCAGCAGTCCCCGGACTAGCGGGGAGATCAATGAGCAGTTCTTC. This chain connects TRBV6-5 to TRBJ2-1; 12 bases fit TRBD2. CDR1 is MNHEY, CDR2 SVGAGI, per germline. J gave up 6 bases and V 5 bases, and 8 bases lay outside the gene matches. CDR3 size: 16 residues.